These T cell receptor beta chains were read from a single sample in a study of OX40 agonist ivuxolimab in advanced cancers. TCRdb keeps only in-frame clones here, not all; method: immunoSEQ multiplex PCR. Found here are approximately 70,000 clones, around nine tenths of them singletons; the top ten hold under 0.8%. The input for sequencing was CD4+ or CD8+ T cells sorted from blood, taken in a trial of the OX40 agonist ivuxolimab. These receptors were obtained from an adult with an advanced solid tumor such as melanoma, head and neck, liver or kidney cancer. The CDR3 runs from the conserved cysteine through the conserved F or W. D genes are given only for firm matches. Only some rows state a clone size, as once, few, many or a class for expanded clones.

TRBJ2-1 TRBV19 NA TRBD2 CASSLAGASSYNEQFF TGTGCCAGTAGTTTAGCGGGGGCTAGCTCCTACAATGAGCAGTTCTTC
TRBJ1-3 TRBV28 NA NA CASSSNTVSGNTIYF TGTGCCAGCAGTTCAAATACAGTCTCTGGAAACACCATATATTTT
TRBJ2-7 TRBV2 once NA CASRNRVLVDGHF TGTGCCAGCAGGAACAGGGTTCTGGTGGATGGGCACTTC
TRBJ1-3 TRBV5-4 NA TRBD1 CASSLQGAGGNTIYF TGTGCCAGCAGCTTACAGGGGGCTGGTGGAAACACCATATATTTT
TRBJ2-1 TRBV4-2 once TRBD1 CASSQKQGTAYNEQFF TGTGCCAGCAGCCAAAAACAGGGGACGGCCTACAATGAGCAGTTCTTC
TRBJ1-4 TRBV19 NA TRBD1 CASSGGSAGGEKLFF TGTGCCAGTAGCGGTGGATCTGCAGGGGGTGAAAAACTGTTTTTT
TRBJ2-5 TRBV15 NA NA CATSRAGTLQETQYF TGTGCCACCAGCAGAGCTGGGACATTACAAGAGACCCAGTACTTC
TRBJ1-1 TRBV11-2 NA NA CASSLRPGTVRAFF TGTGCCAGCAGCTTACGCCCCGGAACCGTCAGAGCTTTCTTT
TRBJ1-1 TRBV5-1 NA TRBD1 CASSREGAWTEAFF TGCGCCAGCAGCCGGGAGGGGGCTTGGACTGAAGCTTTCTTT
TRBJ2-1 TRBV19 NA TRBD1 CATGTGYNEQFF TGTGCCACCGGGACAGGCTACAATGAGCAGTTCTTC
TRBJ2-2 TRBV6-6 NA NA CASTRTPPGSSGELFF TGTGCCAGCACCCGAACCCCGCCCGGGAGTTCCGGGGAGCTGTTTTTT
TRBJ2-1 TRBV19 once TRBD2 CASRGPGLGDNEQFF TGTGCCAGTAGAGGGCCGGGACTAGGGGACAATGAGCAGTTCTTC
TRBJ2-7 TRBV27 NA TRBD1 CASSLQGARRNEQYF TGTGCCAGCAGTTTACAGGGGGCGCGTAGAAACGAGCAGTACTTC
TRBJ2-3 TRBV9 NA NA CASSVSSGSTDTQYF TGTGCCAGCAGCGTATCCAGCGGGAGCACAGATACGCAGTATTTT
TRBJ1-4 TRBV5-4 NA TRBD1 CASSFGQGREKLFF TGTGCCAGCAGCTTCGGACAGGGACGGGAAAAACTGTTTTTT
TRBJ2-3 TRBV10-3 NA NA CAIKGQSTDTQYF TGTGCCATCAAGGGTCAGAGCACAGATACGCAGTATTTT
TRBJ2-4 TRBV4-1 NA NA CASSQESWGRRDIQYF TGCGCCAGCAGCCAAGAGTCGTGGGGAAGGAGGGACATTCAGTACTTC
TRBJ1-4 TRBV29-1 NA NA CSVEDREKLFF TGCAGCGTTGAAGATCGGGAAAAACTGTTTTTT
TRBJ2-2 TRBV11-2 NA TRBD2 CASSRLAANTGELFF TGTGCCAGCAGCCGACTAGCCGCGAACACCGGGGAGCTGTTTTTT
TRBJ1-1 TRBV6-5 once NA CASSFLTRGEAFF TGTGCCAGCAGTTTCCTGACGCGGGGTGAAGCTTTCTTT
TRBJ1-1 TRBV2 NA TRBD1 CASTRTGMNTEAFF TGTGCCAGCACGAGGACAGGCATGAACACTGAAGCTTTCTTT
TRBJ2-7 TRBV2 NA TRBD1 CASNRDREYEQYF TGTGCCAGCAACCGGGACAGGGAATACGAGCAGTACTTC
TRBJ1-4 TRBV5-5 NA NA CASSFLALGRNNEKLFF TGTGCCAGCAGCTTTTTGGCGCTTGGGCGGAATAATGAAAAACTGTTTTTT
TRBJ2-1 TRBV5-5 NA NA CASSPDRQGSSYNEQFF TGTGCCAGCAGTCCAGATCGTCAGGGGAGCTCCTACAATGAGCAGTTCTTC
TRBJ2-7 TRBV27 NA NA CASSLKPANYEQYF TGTGCCAGCAGTTTAAAACCGGCTAATTACGAGCAGTACTTC
TRBJ2-4 TRBV5-6 NA NA CASSLWELGNIQYF TGTGCCAGCAGCTTGTGGGAGTTGGGAAACATTCAGTACTTC
TRBJ1-4 TRBV2 NA NA CASSNRPTNEKLFF TGTGCCAGCAGCAACAGACCAACTAATGAAAAACTGTTTTTT
TRBJ1-1 TRBV10-3 NA NA CAISESNRGVNTEAFF TGTGCCATCAGTGAGTCGAATAGGGGCGTGAACACTGAAGCTTTCTTT
TRBJ2-1 TRBV7-2 NA TRBD2 CASSPRLAGVVNEQFF TGTGCCAGCAGCCCCCGACTAGCGGGAGTGGTCAATGAGCAGTTCTTC
TRBJ2-2 TRBV5-1 NA TRBD1 CASSLVAGGRGTGELFF TGCGCCAGCAGCTTGGTGGCAGGGGGCAGAGGTACCGGGGAGCTGTTTTTT
TRBJ2-1 TRBV18 NA TRBD2 CASSPISPLAGAGTSSYNEQFF TGTGCCAGCTCACCAATATCCCCTCTAGCGGGAGCCGGAACCAGCTCCTACAATGAGCAGTTCTTC
TRBJ1-1 TRBV30 NA TRBD1 CAWNRDRADTEAFF TGTGCCTGGAATAGAGACAGGGCGGACACTGAAGCTTTCTTT
TRBJ1-2 TRBV28 NA TRBD1 CASSSTGASSYGYTF TGTGCCAGCAGTTCGACAGGGGCTTCCTCCTATGGCTACACCTTC
TRBJ2-6 TRBV19 NA NA CASSLSGKAGANVLTF TGTGCCAGTAGCCTGTCAGGGAAGGCTGGGGCCAACGTCCTGACTTTC
TRBJ1-3 TRBV20-1 NA NA CSAGAGNTIYF TGCAGTGCCGGCGCCGGTAACACCATATATTTT
TRBJ2-7 TRBV6-5 once TRBD2 CASSYVIAGGVYEQYF TGTGCCAGCAGTTACGTTATAGCGGGAGGAGTCTACGAGCAGTACTTC
TRBJ2-3 TRBV5-1 NA NA CASSRRQGVTDTQYF TGCGCCAGCAGCCGGAGGCAGGGAGTCACAGATACGCAGTATTTT